These 25 T cell receptor beta chains came from one sample sequenced in a study of T cells expressing NK-cell markers. TCRdb re-called the 5' RACE reads and catalogs CDR3 proteins one per entry, DNA excluded. Its table records around 550,000 distinct CDR3 sequences. The sequenced sample was blood T cells: a sorted CD56 or NKG2C T cell subset, CD4+ or CD8+ T cells, or bulk PBMC T cells (not recorded which). All receptors derive from a man younger than 35 in good health.

V usage is TRBV21-1 and J usage is TRBJ2-5. TRBV21-1 is a pseudogene locus. This CDR3 is built from 12 residues. CDR3: CASSKVWETQYF.

This chain uses TRBV6-2 or TRBV6-3 with TRBJ2-1; the D call from TCRdb, TRBD2, cannot be confirmed without DNA. Germline CDR1 is MNHEY and CDR2 is SVGEGT. CDR3 length: 16 residues. CDR3 residues: CASSYSAGTSGNEQFF.

This rearrangement joins TRBV7-2 to TRBJ2-3. The CDR3 covers 14 residues. Germline values: CDR1 SGHTA, CDR2 FQGNSA. The CDR3 here is CASSLGPDPDTQYF.

The genes are TRBV12-3 or TRBV12-4 and TRBJ1-2. This CDR3 has 16 residues. The CDR3 protein is CASRIPQAGENYGYTF.

The genes are TRBV4-1 and TRBJ2-1; TCRdb returns TRBD1, unconfirmable since there is no DNA. Germline-derived CDR1 and CDR2 are MGHRA and YSYEKL. The CDR3 loop spans 16 amino acids. CDR3 loop: CASSQETRAAGMEQFF.

The V gene is TRBV6-5, the J gene TRBJ2-7; TCRdb indicates TRBD1, and absent DNA this call remains unverified. This CDR3 comprises 15 residues. CDR1 is MNHEY, CDR2 SVGAGI, per germline. CDR3 loop: CASSSPGQGSTEQYF.

J is TRBJ1-2 and V is TRBV7-9; TCRdb lists TRBD1, though no DNA is available to test this call. Germline CDR1 is SEHNR and CDR2 is FQNEAQ (reference sequence). The CDR3 consists of 15 residues. The CDR3 loop reads CASSSREWRIYGYTF.

The rearrangement joins TRBV3-1 to TRBJ2-5; TCRdb gives TRBD1 as the D gene, but with no DNA this cannot be confirmed. Germline V gene sequence: CDR1 LGHDT, CDR2 YNNKEL (reference sequence). The CDR3 length is 14 residues. The CDR3 sequence: CASSQRTGGETQYF.

The rearrangement joins TRBV29-1 to TRBJ2-7; TCRdb returns TRBD2, unconfirmable since there is no DNA. There are 16 residues in the CDR3. The germline V gene encodes CDR1 SQVTM and CDR2 ANQGSEA. The CDR3 reads CSVEVPRGAFVNEQYF.

This chain links TRBV9 with TRBJ2-4; TCRdb picks TRBD2, but there is no DNA to check that call. Germline CDR1 and CDR2: SGDLS and YYNGEE. The CDR3 has 20 residues. The CDR3 loop reads CASSETGGLAPFGAKNIQYF.

The chain is built from TRBV5-5 and TRBJ2-7; TCRdb's D gene call, TRBD2, goes unchecked for lack of DNA. There are 17 residues in the CDR3. CDR1 is SGHKS, CDR2 YYEKEE, per germline (reference sequence). The CDR3 sequence is CASSSESVAERHYEQYF.

This chain connects TRBV6-1 to TRBJ1-2; TCRdb's D call, TRBD1, is unchecked because there is no DNA. The germline V gene has CDR1 MNHNS and CDR2 SASEGT. The CDR3 runs 14 residues. The chain's CDR3 is CASIRDRGDYGYTF.

This chain links TRBV29-1 with TRBJ2-1; lacking DNA, the TRBD1 call made by TCRdb goes unchecked. The CDR3 length is 17 residues. Germline V lookup: CDR1 SQVTM, CDR2 ANQGSEA. CDR3 protein: CSVLGIGQTALDNEQFF.

The genes are TRBV11-1 and TRBJ2-3; TCRdb names TRBD1, which stays unverified in the absence of DNA. Germline lookup yields CDR1 SGHAT and CDR2 FQDESV (reference sequence). This CDR3 spans 18 amino acids. CDR3 residues: CASSPPLGRQRVSDTQYF.

The chain employs TRBV4-3 and TRBJ1-1; TCRdb picks TRBD1, but there is no DNA to check that call. Germline assignment: CDR1 LGHNA and CDR2 YSLEER. The CDR3 spans 14 residues. The chain's CDR3 is CASSPGQTNTEAFF.

V is TRBV2 and J is TRBJ2-1; the TRBD2 assignment by TCRdb is unverifiable without DNA. Germline V gene data show CDR1 as SNHLY and CDR2 as FYNNEI. This CDR3 contains 17 residues. Here the CDR3 reads CASSEAGTSGLYNEQFF.

The chain employs TRBV29-1 and TRBJ2-5; TCRdb outputs TRBD2, but without DNA this stays unchecked. Germline V gives CDR1 SQVTM, CDR2 ANQGSEA. The CDR3 spans 15 residues. CDR3 protein: CSVEGGLARQETQYF.

The V and J genes are TRBV5-1 and TRBJ2-3. CDR1 is SGHRS and CDR2 is YFSETQ in the germline V gene. The CDR3 has 14 amino acids. The CDR3 sequence is CASTGQLGTDTQYF. Using reference TRBV5-1 and TRBJ2-3 for the parts outside the CDR3, the full variable domain is KAGVTQTPRYLIKTRGQQVTLSCSPISGHRSVSWYQQTPGQGLQFLFEYFSETQRNKGNFPGRFSGRQFSNSRSEMNVSTLELGDSALYLCASTGQLGTDTQYFGPGTRLTVL.

The chain combines TRBV7-9 with TRBJ2-1; without DNA, the TCRdb call of TRBD2 cannot be checked. The CDR3 consists of 17 residues. In germline, CDR1 is SEHNR, CDR2 FQNEAQ (reference sequence). The CDR3 here is CASSLEPLGLRYNEQFF.

V and J are TRBV12-3 or TRBV12-4 and TRBJ2-7; the D call of TRBD2 rests on TCRdb alone, since no DNA is present to check it. The CDR3 extends over 16 amino acids. CDR3 residues: CASSPHLSGRAREQYF.

The genes are TRBV7-9 and TRBJ1-4; there is no DNA to check the TCRdb D call of TRBD1. Germline V CDR1 and CDR2: SEHNR, FQNEAQ (reference sequence). The CDR3 is 13 residues long. The CDR3 sequence is CASSARRNEKLFF.

This chain links TRBV29-1 with TRBJ2-1. The CDR3 runs 14 residues. The germline CDR1 and CDR2 sequences are SQVTM and ANQGSEA. The chain's CDR3 is CSVGTNRNYNEQFF.

V usage is TRBV13 and J usage is TRBJ2-1; checking the TCRdb D call of TRBD1 is not possible without DNA. This CDR3 region has 15 residues. The germline V gene encodes CDR1 PRHDT and CDR2 FYEKMQ (reference sequence). CDR3: CASSGAAENYNEQFF.

V gene TRBV20-1 combines with J gene TRBJ2-3. CDR1 is DFQATT, CDR2 SNEGSKA, per germline (reference sequence). The CDR3 has 14 residues. CDR3 region: CSARDLARTDTQYF.

The V and J genes are TRBV12-3 or TRBV12-4 and TRBJ2-1; no DNA is available, so the TRBD2 call from TCRdb remains unchecked. The CDR3 consists of 17 residues. The CDR3 protein is CASSFPASGVSYNEQFF.